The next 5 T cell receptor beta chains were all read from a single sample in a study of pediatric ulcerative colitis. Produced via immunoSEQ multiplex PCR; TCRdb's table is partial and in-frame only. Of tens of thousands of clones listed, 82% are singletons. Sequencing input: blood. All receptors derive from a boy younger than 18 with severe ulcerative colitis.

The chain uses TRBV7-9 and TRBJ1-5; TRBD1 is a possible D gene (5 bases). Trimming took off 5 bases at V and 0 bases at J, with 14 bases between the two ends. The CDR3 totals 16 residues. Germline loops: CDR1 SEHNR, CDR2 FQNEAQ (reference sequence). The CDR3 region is CASSGSGAYSNQPQHF. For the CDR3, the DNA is TGTGCCAGCAGCGGAAGCGGGGCCTATAGCAATCAGCCCCAGCATTTT.

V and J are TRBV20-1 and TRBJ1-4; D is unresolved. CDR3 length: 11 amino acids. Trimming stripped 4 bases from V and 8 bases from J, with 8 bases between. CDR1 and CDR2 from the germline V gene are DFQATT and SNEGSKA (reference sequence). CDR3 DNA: TGCAGTGCTACAAAAAGGGAAAAACTGTTTTTT. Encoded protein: CSATKREKLFF.

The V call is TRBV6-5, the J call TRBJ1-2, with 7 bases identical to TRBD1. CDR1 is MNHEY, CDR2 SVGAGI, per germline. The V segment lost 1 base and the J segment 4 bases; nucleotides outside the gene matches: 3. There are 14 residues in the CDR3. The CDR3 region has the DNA TGTGCCAGCAGTTACTTGGAGGGGGCCTATGGCTACACCTTC. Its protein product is CASSYLEGAYGYTF.

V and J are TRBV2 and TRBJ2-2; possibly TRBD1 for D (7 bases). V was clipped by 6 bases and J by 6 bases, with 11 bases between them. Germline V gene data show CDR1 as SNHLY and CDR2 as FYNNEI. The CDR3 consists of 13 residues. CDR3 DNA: TGTGCCAGCAGGGAGGGGGCAGCCGGGGAGCTGTTTTTT. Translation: CASREGAAGELFF.

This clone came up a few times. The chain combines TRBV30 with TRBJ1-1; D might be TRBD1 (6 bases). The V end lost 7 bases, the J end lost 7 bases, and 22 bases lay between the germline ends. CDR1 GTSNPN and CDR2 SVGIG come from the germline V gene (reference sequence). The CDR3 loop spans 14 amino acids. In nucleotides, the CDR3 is TGTGCCTCCCCCGGCTCTCAGGGGTGGAATGAAGCTTTCTTT. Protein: CASPGSQGWNEAFF.